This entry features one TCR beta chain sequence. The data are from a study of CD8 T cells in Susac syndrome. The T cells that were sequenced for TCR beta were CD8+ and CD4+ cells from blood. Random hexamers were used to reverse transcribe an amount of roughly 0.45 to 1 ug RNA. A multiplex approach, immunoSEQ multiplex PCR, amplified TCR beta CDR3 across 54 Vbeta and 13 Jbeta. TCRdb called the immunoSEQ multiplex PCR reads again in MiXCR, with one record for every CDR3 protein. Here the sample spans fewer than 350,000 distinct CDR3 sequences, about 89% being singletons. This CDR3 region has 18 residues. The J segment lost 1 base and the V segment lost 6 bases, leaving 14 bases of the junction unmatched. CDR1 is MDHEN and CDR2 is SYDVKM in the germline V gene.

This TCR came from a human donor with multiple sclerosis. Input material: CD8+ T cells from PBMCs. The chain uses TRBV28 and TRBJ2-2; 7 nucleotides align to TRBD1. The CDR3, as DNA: TGTGCCAGCAGCACTGATGAATCGGACAGGCAGAACACCGGGGAGCTGTTTTTT. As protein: CASSTDESDRQNTGELFF.